The next 29 T cell receptor beta chains were all read from a single sample in a study of T-cell memory formation after mild COVID-19. TCRdb processed the 5' RACE reads anew with MiXCR; each CDR3 protein has one entry. The sample lists a few hundred thousand distinct CDR3 sequences, more than 20% occurring once. Sequences were obtained from PBMCs or a T cell subset sorted from them (not recorded which). These receptors were collected from an adult woman who had mild COVID-19 (a few samples of this study predate the infection). Cell type and time point are not known.

The gene calls are TRBV7-9 and TRBJ2-7; 10 positions agree with TRBD1. V lost 5 bases, J lost 6 bases, and 16 bases stayed unmatched. Germline V gene data show CDR1 as SEHNR and CDR2 as FQNEAQ (reference sequence). This CDR3 spans 17 amino acids. The CDR3 spells CASSPHGGGTGEGEQYF. The CDR3 nucleotides read TGTGCCAGCAGCCCCCACGGCGGGGGGACAGGGGAGGGCGAGCAGTACTTC.

Written as DNA, the CDR3 is TGTGCCAGCAGCGTAGGGACTAGCGCTGTGGAGGGTACTCAGTACTTC. It translates to CASSVGTSAVEGTQYF. The rearrangement uses TRBV9 and TRBJ2-4; the match to TRBD2 covers 9 bases. In germline, CDR1 is SGDLS, CDR2 YYNGEE. This CDR3 contains 16 residues. The J segment lost 12 bases and the V segment lost 0 bases, leaving 13 bases of the junction unmatched.

This clonotype came up a few times. The chain has TRBV7-2 and TRBJ2-3; D is possibly TRBD2 (5 bases). The CDR3 has 14 amino acids. The germline V gene has CDR1 SGHTA and CDR2 FQGNSA. The ends were cut back, 5 bases at V and 5 bases at J, with 14 bases in the middle. The CDR3 nucleotides are TGTGCCAGCAGCCCACGGGCCGGAGGAGATACGCAGTATTTT. It encodes CASSPRAGGDTQYF.

This clonotype was seen a handful of times. This rearrangement joins TRBV28 to TRBJ2-1; no definite D call. The germline V and J ends were trimmed by 0 bases and 4 bases, with 10 bases remaining between them. This CDR3 has 15 residues. Looked up from germline, CDR1 is MDHEN and CDR2 is SYDVKM. In DNA form, the CDR3 reads TGTGCCAGCAGTTTATGGACAAACCCTTACAATGAGCAGTTCTTC. It specifies CASSLWTNPYNEQFF.

This clonotype was detected a few times. This chain connects TRBV6-2 or TRBV6-3 to TRBJ2-3, with D perhaps matching TRBD2 (6 bases). This CDR3 comprises 12 residues. V dropped 8 bases and J dropped 4 bases, with 10 bases sitting between them. The germline gives CDR1 MNHEY, CDR2 SVGEGT. The CDR3 DNA sequence: TGTGCCAGCGGGGAGCGGGCAGATACGCAGTATTTT. Its translation is CASGERADTQYF.

The V and J genes are TRBV5-4 and TRBJ1-1, with D uncertain. In germline, CDR1 is SGHNT, CDR2 YYREEE (reference sequence). The germline V and J ends were trimmed by 4 bases and 6 bases, with 13 bases remaining between them. The CDR3 is made up of 13 amino acids. CDR3 sequence: CASSPFRDPEAFF. The CDR3 region has the DNA TGTGCCAGCAGCCCCTTTCGGGATCCTGAAGCTTTCTTT. Supplemented by reference TRBV5-4 and TRBJ1-1, the full variable domain reads ETGVTQSPTHLIKTRGQQVTLRCSSQSGHNTVSWYQQALGQGPQFIFQYYREEENGRGNFPPRFSGLQFPNYSSELNVNALELDDSALYLCASSPFRDPEAFFGQGTRLTVV.

The chain carries TRBV20-1 and TRBJ2-7; D gene uncertain. CDR3 length: 14 amino acids. CDR1 and CDR2 (germline): DFQATT, SNEGSKA (reference sequence). V dropped 6 bases and J dropped 0 bases, with 15 bases sitting between them. As DNA, the CDR3 is TGCAGTGCCGGACCGCCGGGCCGCTCCTACGAGCAGTACTTC. It is translated as CSAGPPGRSYEQYF.

V usage is TRBV10-3 and J usage is TRBJ1-5; D gene ambiguous. Trimming took 0 bases from V and 7 from J, leaving 10 bases between them. The CDR3 contains 14 residues. CDR1 and CDR2 (germline): ENHRY, SYGVKD. CDR3 amino acids: CAISESRGWQPQHF. CDR3 DNA sequence: TGTGCCATCAGTGAGTCGAGAGGTTGGCAGCCCCAGCATTTT.

This clonotype was counted a few times. It is unclear where the CDR3 begins or ends on the DNA, so no DNA is shown, and the CDR3 is as TCRdb lists it. The gene calls are TRBV11-2 and TRBJ2-5; the listed D gene, TRBD1, was not tested against the DNA. The CDR3 totals 15 residues, both ends included. In germline, CDR1 is SGHAT, CDR2 FQNNGV. The CDR3 here is CASSFGPGIVETQYF.

This clonotype was observed a few times. The rearrangement links TRBV3-1 to TRBJ2-4; possibly TRBD1 for D (6 bases). Per germline, CDR1 LGHDT and CDR2 YNNKEL (reference sequence). This CDR3 has 16 residues. V gave up 2 bases and J gave up 0 bases, with 11 bases separating them. CDR3 in amino acids: CASSQYRGRAKNIQYF. The CDR3 DNA follows: TGTGCCAGCAGCCAATATAGGGGGAGAGCCAAAAACATTCAGTACTTC.

This clonotype came up a few times. The rearrangement joins TRBV7-9 to TRBJ2-3; 13 bases map to TRBD2. The CDR3 contains 15 residues. The trim removed 11 bases at V and 4 bases at J, leaving 9 bases unmatched. Germline CDR1 is SEHNR and CDR2 is FQNEAQ (reference sequence). The CDR3 is CASGTSGVPPDTQYF. The CDR3, as DNA: TGTGCCTCCGGGACTAGCGGGGTCCCTCCAGATACGCAGTATTTT.

The gene calls are TRBV20-1 and TRBJ2-7; D possibly corresponds to TRBD2 (6 bases). The CDR3 is 15 residues long. Trimming left V 0 bases short and J 6 bases short, with 18 bases between. Germline V gives CDR1 DFQATT, CDR2 SNEGSKA (reference sequence). The CDR3 spells CSARDGGRQLAEQYF. CDR3 DNA: TGCAGTGCTAGAGACGGGGGACGGCAATTGGCCGAGCAGTACTTC.

This clonotype has a single count. The chain joins TRBV5-1 to TRBJ1-2; TRBD1 is a possible D gene (5 bases). Germline loops: CDR1 SGHRS, CDR2 YFSETQ. Trimming shortened V by 3 bases and J by 7 bases, and 13 bases separated the two germline ends. The CDR3 has 13 amino acids. This CDR3 reads CASSSQGVSGYTF. The CDR3 nucleotides are TGCGCCAGCAGCTCTCAGGGTGTGAGTGGCTACACCTTC.

This clonotype was detected only a few times. V is TRBV7-9 and J is TRBJ2-2; unclear D gene. Looked up from germline, CDR1 is SEHNR and CDR2 is FQNEAQ (reference sequence). The CDR3 spans 15 residues. V gave up 5 bases and J gave up 4 bases, with 14 bases separating them. The CDR3 loop reads CASSPTGSGTGELFF. The CDR3, as DNA: TGTGCCAGCAGCCCGACCGGATCGGGCACCGGGGAGCTGTTTTTT.

This clonotype has a handful of counts. The rearrangement uses TRBV28 and TRBJ2-1; D might be TRBD1 (6 bases). Trimming pared 6 bases from V and 5 bases from J, leaving 8 bases between. Per the germline V gene, CDR1 is MDHEN and CDR2 is SYDVKM. There are 12 residues in the CDR3. This CDR3 reads CASRQGNNEQFF. CDR3 nucleotides: TGTGCCAGCAGACAGGGAAACAATGAGCAGTTCTTC.

The chain is built from TRBV20-1 and TRBJ2-1; D may be TRBD1 or TRBD2 (5 bases each). Germline assignment: CDR1 DFQATT and CDR2 SNEGSKA (reference sequence). Deletions cut 3 bases from V and 5 bases from J, with 17 bases between. This CDR3 region has 15 residues. The CDR3 here is CSASRWGHGDNEQFF. CDR3 coding DNA: TGCAGTGCTAGCCGGTGGGGCCACGGGGACAATGAGCAGTTCTTC.

The DNA for the CDR3 is TGTGCCAGCAGTTTTGGAGCAGAAATCTACAATGAGCAGTTCTTC. This gives the protein CASSFGAEIYNEQFF. V is TRBV5-4 and J is TRBJ2-1; D ambiguous. The CDR3 has 15 amino acids. Trimming removed 5 bases from V and 3 bases from J, with 15 bases in between. The germline CDR1 and CDR2 sequences are SGHNT and YYREEE (reference sequence).

J is TRBJ2-7 and V is TRBV3-1, with TRBD1 matching over 7 bases. Germline CDR1 LGHDT, CDR2 YNNKEL (reference sequence). V lost 4 bases, J lost 5 bases, and 5 bases stayed unmatched. The CDR3 sequence is 13 residues long. The CDR3 loop reads CASSPPTGDEQYF. The CDR3 nucleotides read TGTGCCAGCAGCCCACCTACAGGGGACGAGCAGTACTTC.

The gene calls are TRBV5-4 and TRBJ1-2; no firm D call. V lost 1 base and J lost 2, with 9 bases in between. This CDR3 is 14 amino acids long. CDR1 and CDR2 from the germline V gene are SGHNT and YYREEE (reference sequence). The CDR3 reads CASSLFGQNYGYTF. The CDR3 nucleotides are TGTGCCAGCAGCTTGTTTGGGCAGAACTATGGCTACACCTTC.

V is TRBV11-2 and J is TRBJ2-3; tentatively, D is TRBD1 (5 bases). Trimming left V 2 bases short and J 1 base short, with 13 bases between. From germline, CDR1 is SGHAT and CDR2 FQNNGV. This CDR3 is 16 amino acids long. In DNA, the CDR3 is TGTGCCAGCAGCTTACTAGGCAGGGTGGGCACAGATACGCAGTATTTT. It specifies CASSLLGRVGTDTQYF.

J is TRBJ2-3 and V is TRBV4-2; D call uncertain. Germline lookup yields CDR1 LGHNA and CDR2 YNFKEQ. The CDR3 loop spans 15 amino acids. V lost 5 bases and J 1 base, leaving 13 bases between the germline ends. Written as DNA, the CDR3 is TGTGCCAGCAGCACCCGGTTGGTAGGCACAGATACGCAGTATTTT. This sequence encodes CASSTRLVGTDTQYF.

The chain employs TRBV12-3 or TRBV12-4 and TRBJ2-7, with TRBD1 matching over 7 bases. The CDR3 runs 15 residues. Losses at the gene ends were 7 bases for V and 3 bases for J; bases not matched to a gene: 12. The CDR3 spells CASTPGQETYYEQYF. The DNA of the CDR3 is TGTGCCAGCACCCCTGGACAGGAGACCTACTACGAGCAGTACTTC.

This clonotype was counted between two and nine times. CDR3 residues: CASSLSSINRGLRSPLHF. The CDR3 DNA reads as TGTGCCAGTAGCCTCTCCTCAATAAACAGGGGCCTCCGGTCACCCCTCCACTTT. The chain links TRBV19 to TRBJ1-6, with 7 bases lining up with TRBD1. The ends lost 6 bases at V and 10 bases at J; junction bases unmatched: 21. Germline V gene sequence: CDR1 LNHDA, CDR2 SQIVND (reference sequence). This CDR3 is 18 amino acids long.

This clonotype was detected only a few times. The chain recombines TRBV6-1 with TRBJ2-2; a weak D match, TRBD1 (5 bases). The CDR3 covers 17 residues. Trimming left V 4 bases short and J 0 bases short, with 15 bases between. Germline CDR1 MNHNS, CDR2 SASEGT. The CDR3 region is CASSGLRDTANTGELFF. For the CDR3, the DNA is TGTGCCAGCAGTGGACTCAGGGATACCGCGAACACCGGGGAGCTGTTTTTT.

A few counts support this clonotype. V usage is TRBV7-9 and J usage is TRBJ2-6; TRBD2 might be the D (5 bases). The ends were cut back, 3 bases at V and 3 bases at J, with 12 bases in the middle. The CDR3 runs to 16 residues. Germline values: CDR1 SEHNR, CDR2 FQNEAQ (reference sequence). Written as DNA, the CDR3 is TGTGCCAGCAGCTTTGTTCCAGGACTTGGGGCCAACGTCCTGACTTTC. Residues: CASSFVPGLGANVLTF.

This clonotype was detected a few times. The chain couples TRBV7-9 to TRBJ2-6, with D uncertain. Germline assignment: CDR1 SEHNR and CDR2 FQNEAQ (reference sequence). This CDR3 spans 15 amino acids. V lost 6 bases to trimming and J lost 0 bases, with 9 bases between them. In nucleotides, the CDR3 is TGTGCCAGCAGGATACAAGTCTCTGGGGCCAACGTCCTGACTTTC. As protein: CASRIQVSGANVLTF.

This clonotype was counted between two and nine times. The CDR3 sequence: CASSVLSDEQFF. CDR3 DNA sequence: TGTGCCAGCAGCGTTCTCAGCGATGAGCAGTTCTTC. This chain connects TRBV7-9 to TRBJ2-1, with no clear D. Germline V gene sequence: CDR1 SEHNR, CDR2 FQNEAQ (reference sequence). Trimming took 5 bases from V and 8 from J, leaving 10 bases between them. The CDR3 is 12 residues long.

There are a few counts of this clonotype. The chain links TRBV20-1 to TRBJ2-3; 9 positions match TRBD1. The CDR3 is 16 residues long. Trimming removed 6 bases from V and 1 base from J; junction bases left unmatched: 11. Per germline, CDR1 DFQATT and CDR2 SNEGSKA (reference sequence). The CDR3 DNA sequence: TGCAGTGCCCAAGACCCACAGGGGGCTGGCACAGATACGCAGTATTTT. This gives the protein CSAQDPQGAGTDTQYF.

The sample holds a few counts of this clonotype. The chain employs TRBV6-2 or TRBV6-3 and TRBJ2-1; TRBD2 matches at 11 bases. This CDR3 spans 17 amino acids. Germline loops: CDR1 MNHEY, CDR2 SVGEGT. Losses at the gene ends were 6 bases for V and 5 bases for J; bases not matched to a gene: 12. The CDR3 is CASSFRTGTSGHNEQFF. CDR3 nucleotide sequence: TGTGCCAGCAGCTTCAGAACCGGGACTAGCGGCCACAATGAGCAGTTCTTC.